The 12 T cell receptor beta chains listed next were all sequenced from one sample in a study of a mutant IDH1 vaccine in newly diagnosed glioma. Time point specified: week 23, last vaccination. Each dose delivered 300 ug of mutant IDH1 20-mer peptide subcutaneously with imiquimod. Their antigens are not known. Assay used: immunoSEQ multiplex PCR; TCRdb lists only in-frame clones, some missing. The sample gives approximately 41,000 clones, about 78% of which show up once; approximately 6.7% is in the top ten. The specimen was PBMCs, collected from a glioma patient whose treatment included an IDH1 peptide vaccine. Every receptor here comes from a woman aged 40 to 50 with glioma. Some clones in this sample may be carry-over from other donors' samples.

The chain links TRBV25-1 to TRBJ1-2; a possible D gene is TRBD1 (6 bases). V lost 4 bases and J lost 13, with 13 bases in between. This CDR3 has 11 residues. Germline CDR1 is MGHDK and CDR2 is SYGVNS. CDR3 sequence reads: CASSATGQRTF. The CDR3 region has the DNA TGTGCCAGCAGTGCGACAGGCCAGCGCACCTTC.

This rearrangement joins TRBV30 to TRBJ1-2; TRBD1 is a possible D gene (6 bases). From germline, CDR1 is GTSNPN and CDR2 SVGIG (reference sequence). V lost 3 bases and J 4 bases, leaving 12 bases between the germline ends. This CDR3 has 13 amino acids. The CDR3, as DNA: TGTGCCTGGAGCTCCCTCAGGGGCTATGGCTACACCTTC. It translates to CAWSSLRGYGYTF.

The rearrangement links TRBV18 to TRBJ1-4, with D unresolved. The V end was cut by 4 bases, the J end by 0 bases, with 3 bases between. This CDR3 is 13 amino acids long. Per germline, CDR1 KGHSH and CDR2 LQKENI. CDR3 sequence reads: CASSRATNEKLFF. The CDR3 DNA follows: TGTGCCAGCTCACGCGCAACTAATGAAAAACTGTTTTTT. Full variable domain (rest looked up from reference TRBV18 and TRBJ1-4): NAGVMQNPRHLVRRRGQEARLRCSPMKGHSHVYWYRQLPEEGLKFMVYLQKENIIDESGMPKERFSAEFPKEGPSILRIQQVVRGDSAAYFCASSRATNEKLFFGSGTQLSVL.

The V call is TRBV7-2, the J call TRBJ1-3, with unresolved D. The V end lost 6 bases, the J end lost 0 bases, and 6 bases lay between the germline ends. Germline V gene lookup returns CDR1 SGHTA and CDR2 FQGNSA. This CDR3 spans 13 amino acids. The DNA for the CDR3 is TGTGCCAGCAGGACGAGCTCTGGAAACACCATATATTTT. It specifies CASRTSSGNTIYF.

CDR3 sequence: CASSGRDRVYNEQFF. As DNA, the CDR3 is TGTGCCAGCAGTGGCCGGGACAGGGTCTACAATGAGCAGTTCTTC. The chain carries TRBV25-1 and TRBJ2-1, with 9 bases identical to TRBD1. V dropped 4 bases and J dropped 3; count of bases not matched to a gene: 4. The CDR3 length is 15 residues. Per germline, CDR1 MGHDK and CDR2 SYGVNS.

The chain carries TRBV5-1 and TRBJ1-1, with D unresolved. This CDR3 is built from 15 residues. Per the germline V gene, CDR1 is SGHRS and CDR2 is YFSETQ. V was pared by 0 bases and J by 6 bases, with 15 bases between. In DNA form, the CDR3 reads TGCGCCAGCAGCTTGGGGTCCGACTCAGGCGCTGAAGCTTTCTTT. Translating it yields CASSLGSDSGAEAFF.

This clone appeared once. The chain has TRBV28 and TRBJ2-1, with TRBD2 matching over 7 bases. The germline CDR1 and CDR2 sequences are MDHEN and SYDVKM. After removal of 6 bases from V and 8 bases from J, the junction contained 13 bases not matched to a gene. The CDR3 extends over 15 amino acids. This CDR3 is CASSLHPLAEDEQFF. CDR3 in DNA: TGTGCCAGCAGCCTCCACCCGCTAGCGGAGGATGAGCAGTTCTTC.

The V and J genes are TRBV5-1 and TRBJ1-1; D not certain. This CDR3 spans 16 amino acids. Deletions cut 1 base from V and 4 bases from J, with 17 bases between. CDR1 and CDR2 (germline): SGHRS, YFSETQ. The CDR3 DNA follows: TGCGCCAGCAGCTTGCTAAGTGTCTCAGAAGGCACTGAAGCTTTCTTT. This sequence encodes CASSLLSVSEGTEAFF.

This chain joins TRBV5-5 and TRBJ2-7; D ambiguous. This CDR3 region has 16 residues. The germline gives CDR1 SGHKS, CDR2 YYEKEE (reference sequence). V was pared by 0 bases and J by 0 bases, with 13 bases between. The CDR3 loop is CASSLAWAISSYEQYF. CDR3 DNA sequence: TGTGCCAGCAGCTTGGCATGGGCGATCAGCTCCTACGAGCAGTACTTC.

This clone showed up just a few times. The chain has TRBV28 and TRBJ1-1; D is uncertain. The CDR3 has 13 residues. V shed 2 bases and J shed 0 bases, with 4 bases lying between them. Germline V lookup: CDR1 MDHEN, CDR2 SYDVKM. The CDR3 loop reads CASSLHLNTEAFF. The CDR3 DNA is TGTGCCAGCAGTTTACACCTGAACACTGAAGCTTTCTTT.

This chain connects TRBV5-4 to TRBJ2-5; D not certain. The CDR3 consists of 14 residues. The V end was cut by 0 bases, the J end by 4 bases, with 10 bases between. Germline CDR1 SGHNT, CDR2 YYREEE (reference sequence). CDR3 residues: CASSLVGPGETQYF. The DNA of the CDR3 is TGTGCCAGCAGCTTGGTAGGGCCGGGAGAGACCCAGTACTTC.

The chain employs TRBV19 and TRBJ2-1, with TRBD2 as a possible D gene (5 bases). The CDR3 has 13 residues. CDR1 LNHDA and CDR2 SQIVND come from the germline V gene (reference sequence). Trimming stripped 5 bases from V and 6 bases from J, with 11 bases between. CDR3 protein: CASSVSAGNEQFF. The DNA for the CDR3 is TGTGCCAGTAGTGTTAGCGCGGGCAATGAGCAGTTCTTC.